The table lists the clone carrying this T cell receptor beta chain with a few counts. Its antigen is unknown. The data derive from a study of CD8 T cells in ankylosing spondylitis. Study-wide findings and caveats: Disease-linked clones reportedly concentrated significantly in matched ankylosing spondylitis synovial fluid. What seemed typical of ankylosing spondylitis blood was a TCR beta motif built from eight highly homologous variants. Disease-linked clones were found to be CD8+ and relatively rare in peripheral blood. Reactive arthritis synovial fluid and blood previously showed some of these motif variants.

Molecular-barcoded quantitative 5'-RACE produced these TCR beta libraries. TCRdb re-called the 5' RACE reads with MiXCR, one entry per CDR3 protein. The table has 700,000 to 1,000,000 distinct CDR3 sequences, around 11% seen once. This CDR3 region has 13 residues. Germline CDR1 reads MNHNS; CDR2 reads SASEGT. The V and J ends lost 6 bases and 5 bases respectively, with 13 bases between them. The V and J genes are TRBV6-1 and TRBJ2-5; no definite D call. Sequences were obtained from blood, either unsorted or a sorted T cell fraction (not recorded which). This receptor was identified in a male donor with ankylosing spondylitis. CDR3 protein: CASRDPGRETQYF. As DNA, the CDR3 is TGTGCCAGCAGAGACCCCGGTAGGGAGACCCAGTACTTC.